Listed here are 7 T cell receptor beta chains from one sample, sequenced in a study of T cells in Graves' hyperthyroidism and ophthalmopathy (dated by TCRdb to about 2019). Library preparation employed multiplex PCR. The sequencing machine was an Illumina HiSeq 2000. The TCR beta CDR3 regions were amplified from the RNA transcripts. For the first round of RT-PCR on the TCR CDR3, the HTBI primer set was used together with the Qiagen OneStep RT-PCR kit. In TCRdb, the public reads were trimmed at Q25 with fastp and aligned with MiXCR, with productive beta chains retained. Each record represents a unique CDR3 protein, reported with the most common genes and DNA among its rows. The sample yields about 530,000 distinct CDR3 sequences; roughly a sixth were counted once. Jointly, the top ten make up about 16% of the sample. Sequenced material: blood. The receptors derive from a woman between 18 and 29 years old with Graves' ophthalmopathy.

This chain links TRBV6-2 or TRBV6-3 with TRBJ2-1; 11 nucleotides align to TRBD2. Germline V gives CDR1 MNHEY, CDR2 SVGEGT. V dropped 6 bases and J dropped 8; count of bases not matched to a gene: 12. The CDR3 is 16 amino acids. Written as DNA, the CDR3 is TGTGCCAGCAGCCGCTTAGCGGGAGGGTTCATTTATGAGCAGTTCTTC. This translates into CASSRLAGGFIYEQFF.

The sample holds many counts of this clonotype. The rearrangement joins TRBV11-2 to TRBJ1-6, with TRBD1 as a possible D gene (6 bases). The CDR3 is 14 residues long. Between the trimmed V and J ends, which lost 2 bases and 6 bases, there was a span of 8 bases. Germline CDR1 and CDR2: SGHAT and FQNNGV. CDR3 DNA: TGTGCCAGCAGCTTAACAGGGATTAATTCACCCCTCCACTTT. Its protein product is CASSLTGINSPLHF.

This clonotype occurred a few times. The chain links TRBV20-1 to TRBJ1-6, with 9 bases fitting TRBD1. CDR3 length: 14 residues. V gave up 5 bases and J gave up 9 bases; unmatched junction bases: 8. Germline CDR1 DFQATT, CDR2 SNEGSKA (reference sequence). CDR3 amino acids: CSAPAGTGTSPLHF. The CDR3 nucleotides read TGCAGTGCTCCTGCCGGGACAGGGACTTCACCCCTCCACTTT.

As regards this clonotype: This sequence may be a read error, since a much larger clone differs from it by one base. The V call is TRBV18, the J call TRBJ1-4, with D uncertain. The CDR3 spans 15 residues. Germline lookup yields CDR1 KGHSH and CDR2 LQKENI. The CDR3 DNA reads TGTGCCAGCTCATCCGGGCGAGCAACTAATGAAAAACCGTTTTTT. It codes for CASSSGRATNEKPFF.

The sample holds many counts of this clonotype. This chain connects TRBV6-1 to TRBJ1-2, with 7 nucleotides matching TRBD1. The CDR3 has 12 amino acids. Trimming took 6 bases from V and 8 from J; bases not matched to a gene: 6. Germline CDR1 MNHNS, CDR2 SASEGT. The CDR3 loop is CASRGQERGYTF. For the CDR3, the DNA is TGTGCCAGCAGAGGACAGGAACGGGGCTACACCTTC.

The genes are TRBV19 and TRBJ1-1, with TRBD1 as a possible D gene (5 bases). CDR1 LNHDA and CDR2 SQIVND come from the germline V gene (reference sequence). Trimming left V 4 bases short and J 8 bases short, with 17 bases between. This CDR3 is built from 14 residues. This CDR3 is CASSNGHGLLEAFF. Here the CDR3 DNA reads TGTGCCAGTAGTAACGGACATGGTCTCTTGGAAGCTTTCTTT.

Of note for this clonotype: The junction differs from germline at one of its ends, possibly a read error. V usage is TRBV6-2 or TRBV6-3 and J usage is TRBJ1-5; D is undetermined. CDR1 and CDR2 (germline): MNHEY, SVGEGT. CDR3 length equals 12 residues. DNA of the CDR3: TGTGCCGGCAGTTATTCGGGACAGCCCCAGCATTTT. Amino acids: CAGSYSGQPQHF.